These 8 T cell receptor beta chains originate from one sample sequenced in a study of T-cell memory formation after mild COVID-19. A single record per CDR3 protein comes from TCRdb applying MiXCR to the 5' RACE reads. Among 350,000 to 450,000 distinct CDR3 sequences listed, roughly 26% were seen once. The sample taken for sequencing was PBMCs or a T cell subset sorted from them (not recorded which). The receptors were sampled from an adult woman who had mild COVID-19 (a few samples of this study predate the infection). Cell type and time point are not known.

The CDR3 reads CSAITGAYNSPLHF. CDR3 nucleotides: TGCAGTGCCATTACAGGGGCCTATAATTCACCCCTCCACTTT. This chain links TRBV20-1 with TRBJ1-6; TRBD1 matches 7 bases. This CDR3 is built from 14 residues. CDR1 DFQATT and CDR2 SNEGSKA come from the germline V gene (reference sequence). V lost 6 bases, J lost 2 bases, and 4 bases stayed unmatched.

This clonotype was found a few times. The J gene is TRBJ1-2, the V gene TRBV6-6; perhaps TRBD1 as D (5 bases). Trimming took off 6 bases at V and 8 bases at J, with 13 bases between the two ends. The length of the CDR3 is 12 residues. Germline V gene sequence: CDR1 MNHNY, CDR2 SVGAGI (reference sequence). The CDR3 DNA reads as TGTGCCAGCAGCTCAGGGTACGACGGCTACACCTTC. Protein: CASSSGYDGYTF.

This clonotype has just a few counts. V and J are TRBV7-9 and TRBJ1-1; D ambiguous. CDR1 is SEHNR and CDR2 is FQNEAQ in the germline V gene (reference sequence). Trimming removed 10 bases from V and 1 base from J, with 10 bases in between. This CDR3 has 12 amino acids. The CDR3 loop reads CAIEAGNTEAFF. The CDR3 bases are TGTGCCATCGAGGCTGGGAACACTGAAGCTTTCTTT.

The chain is built from TRBV19 and TRBJ2-2; TRBD1 is a possible D gene (5 bases). The CDR3 length is 12 residues. Between the trimmed V and J ends, which lost 8 bases and 4 bases, there was a span of 8 bases. Germline assignment: CDR1 LNHDA and CDR2 SQIVND (reference sequence). As DNA, the CDR3 is TGTGCCAGTGCAGGGTTCACCGGGGAGCTGTTTTTT. It encodes CASAGFTGELFF.

CDR3 in amino acids: CASSRAGTGQNIQYF. The CDR3 region has the DNA TGTGCCAGCAGCCGAGCCGGGACAGGACAAAACATTCAGTACTTC. This sequence joins TRBV5-5 and TRBJ2-4; the match to TRBD1 covers 8 bases. Germline lookup yields CDR1 SGHKS and CDR2 YYEKEE (reference sequence). V gave up 4 bases and J gave up 5 bases; unmatched junction bases: 8. This CDR3 has 15 amino acids.

CDR3 in amino acids: CASSPSEASPRGVGETQYF. CDR3 coding DNA: TGCGCCAGCAGCCCAAGTGAGGCTTCCCCTCGGGGGGTCGGGGAGACCCAGTACTTC. The chain has TRBV4-3 and TRBJ2-5; 7 bases match TRBD2. V shed 4 bases, J shed 5 bases, and the junction held 22 bases outside the gene matches. Per germline, CDR1 LGHNA and CDR2 YSLEER. This CDR3 is 19 amino acids long.

This chain joins TRBV29-1 and TRBJ2-5, with TRBD2 matching over 14 bases. The germline gives CDR1 SQVTM, CDR2 ANQGSEA. V gave up 5 bases and J gave up 5 bases; unmatched junction bases: 4. CDR3 size: 14 residues. The CDR3, as DNA: TGCAGCGTTTCCGGGACTAGCGGGGGCGAGACCCAGTACTTC. This translates into CSVSGTSGGETQYF. The full variable domain, with the rest looked up from reference TRBV29-1 and TRBJ2-5, is SAVISQKPSRDICQRGTSLTIQCQVDSQVTMMFWYRQQPGQSLTLIATANQGSEATYESGFVIDKFPISRPNLTFSTLTVSNMSPEDSSIYLCSVSGTSGGETQYFGPGTRLLVL.

This chain links TRBV7-9 with TRBJ2-5, with D perhaps matching TRBD1 or TRBD2 (6 bases each). The V gene lost 1 base and the J gene lost 7 bases, with 7 bases spanning the gap. Germline lookup yields CDR1 SEHNR and CDR2 FQNEAQ (reference sequence). CDR3 length equals 12 residues. CDR3: CASSLEGGTQYF. The CDR3 DNA sequence: TGTGCCAGCAGCTTAGAGGGGGGGACCCAGTACTTC.